These 27 T cell receptor beta chains were sequenced from one sample in a study of cytomegalovirus exposure and HLA in healthy donors. Amplification used 60 Vbeta primers and 13 Jbeta primers. Profiling relied on immunoSEQ multiplex PCR, and the TCRdb table lists in-frame clones only, not all of them. The sample consists of tens of thousands of clones, under 85% of them appearing once. Input material: PBMCs. The receptors were sampled from a male donor in good health and CMV-seronegative.

This chain connects TRBV7-2 to TRBJ1-4, with D possibly being TRBD1 (6 bases). From germline, CDR1 is SGHTA and CDR2 FQGNSA. The CDR3 covers 16 residues. V was trimmed by 5 bases and J by 8 bases, leaving 21 bases between them. CDR3 bases: TGTGCCAGCAGCCGGGACGGTAACAGGGCCTCCGAAAAACTGTTTTTT. Amino acid sequence: CASSRDGNRASEKLFF.

CDR3 coding DNA: TGCGCCAGCAGCCCCGGTGGGGGCCTGGGTGCTGAAGCTTTCTTT. Encoded protein: CASSPGGGLGAEAFF. The chain has TRBV5-1 and TRBJ1-1; tentative D call: TRBD1 (6 bases). CDR1 SGHRS and CDR2 YFSETQ come from the germline V gene. This CDR3 region has 15 residues. Trimming took 4 bases from V and 6 from J, leaving 19 bases between them.

The V and J genes are TRBV5-6 and TRBJ2-1; possible D gene TRBD1, 5 bases. V was pared by 4 bases and J by 7 bases, with 24 bases between. This CDR3 is 17 amino acids long. Germline V gene sequence: CDR1 SGHDT, CDR2 YYEEEE. The CDR3 DNA reads TGTGCCAGCAGCCGGCCACCGACAGAAACAGTTAGAAATGAGCAGTTCTTC. This encodes CASSRPPTETVRNEQFF.

This chain links TRBV9 with TRBJ1-1, with D perhaps TRBD1 (6 bases). Trimming cost V 0 bases and J 2 bases, with 8 bases left between them. The germline V gene encodes CDR1 SGDLS and CDR2 YYNGEE. The CDR3 runs 14 residues. The CDR3 is CASSVEGQNTEAFF. The CDR3 coding sequence is TGTGCCAGCAGCGTAGAGGGACAAAACACTGAAGCTTTCTTT.

This rearrangement joins TRBV19 to TRBJ2-1, with TRBD2 matching over 8 bases. V shed 3 bases, J shed 6 bases, and the junction held 10 bases outside the gene matches. This CDR3 comprises 16 residues. The V gene's germline CDR1 is LNHDA and CDR2 SQIVND (reference sequence). The CDR3 region is CASSMNSGSLLNEQFF. Here the CDR3 DNA reads TGTGCCAGTAGTATGAACAGCGGGAGTCTCCTCAATGAGCAGTTCTTC.

J is TRBJ1-1 and V is TRBV9, with D possibly matching TRBD1 (5 bases). V lost 5 bases to trimming and J lost 0 bases, with 17 bases between them. Germline assignment: CDR1 SGDLS and CDR2 YYNGEE. The CDR3 runs to 16 residues. CDR3 bases: TGTGCCAGCAGTGTGTTGGCAGGGACTATGAACACTGAAGCTTTCTTT. Encoded protein: CASSVLAGTMNTEAFF.

This chain links TRBV7-8 with TRBJ2-7; 8 bases line up with TRBD2. From germline, CDR1 is SGHVS and CDR2 FQNEAQ. The CDR3 consists of 15 residues. The J segment lost 2 bases and the V segment lost 1 base, leaving 4 bases of the junction unmatched. In nucleotides, the CDR3 is TGTGCCAGCAGCTTAGTTAGCGGGACCACCTACGAGCAGTACTTC. Amino acid sequence: CASSLVSGTTYEQYF.

The count of this clone is one. This chain uses TRBV30 with TRBJ1-2; tentative D call: TRBD1 (5 bases). Germline V gives CDR1 GTSNPN, CDR2 SVGIG (reference sequence). The CDR3 runs 13 residues. Trimming shortened V by 3 bases and J by 4 bases, and 12 bases separated the two germline ends. The CDR3, as DNA: TGTGCCTGGAGCCCCGGGACTGTCTATGGCTACACCTTC. It is translated as CAWSPGTVYGYTF.

The CDR3 loop is CASSRDRRAYSNQPQHF. For the CDR3, the DNA is TGTGCCAGCAGCCGGGACAGGCGCGCATATAGCAATCAGCCCCAGCATTTT. This chain connects TRBV2 to TRBJ1-5, with 8 bases that match TRBD1. V was pared by 6 bases and J by 0 bases, with 10 bases of the junction left unmatched. Germline V gives CDR1 SNHLY, CDR2 FYNNEI. There are 17 residues in the CDR3.

V and J are TRBV28 and TRBJ2-2; possible D gene TRBD1, 6 bases. The V gene lost 7 bases and the J gene lost 2 bases, with 11 bases spanning the gap. CDR1 and CDR2 from the germline V gene are MDHEN and SYDVKM. The CDR3 contains 14 residues. The DNA of the CDR3 is TGTGCCAGCACCCTGGACAGAAACACCGGGGAGCTGTTTTTT. Translating gives CASTLDRNTGELFF.

The rearrangement uses TRBV27 and TRBJ2-5; a weak D match, TRBD1 (5 bases). V gave up 2 bases and J gave up 1 base, with 20 bases separating them. Germline-derived CDR1 and CDR2 are MNHEY and SMNVEV (reference sequence). The CDR3 sequence is 18 residues long. The CDR3 sequence: CASSLGLRGPPTQETQYF. The CDR3 region has the DNA TGTGCCAGCAGTTTAGGATTAAGGGGCCCTCCCACCCAAGAGACCCAGTACTTC.

The table lists this clone with a few counts. The chain couples TRBV9 to TRBJ1-4; a possible D gene is TRBD1 (5 bases). The V end lost 0 bases, the J end lost 8 bases, and 14 bases lay between the germline ends. From germline, CDR1 is SGDLS and CDR2 YYNGEE. This CDR3 region has 15 residues. The CDR3 DNA reads as TGTGCCAGCAGCGTAGGGGGGGGAGTTACCGAAAAACTGTTTTTT. Translation gives CASSVGGGVTEKLFF.

The V gene is TRBV10-2, the J gene TRBJ2-1; 11 bases map to TRBD2. CDR3 length: 16 residues. The junction had 9 bases not matched to a gene; V was cut back by 4 bases and J by 7 bases. Germline CDR1 WSHSY, CDR2 SAAADI. CDR3 amino acids: CASSGTSGGHWNEQFF. The CDR3 DNA reads as TGCGCCAGCAGTGGAACTAGCGGGGGACACTGGAATGAGCAGTTCTTC.

The chain is built from TRBV19 and TRBJ2-7; D is unresolved. The ends were cut back, 0 bases at V and 2 bases at J, with 8 bases in the middle. Germline-derived CDR1 and CDR2 are LNHDA and SQIVND (reference sequence). The CDR3 is made up of 14 amino acids. The CDR3 loop reads CASSIDDNPYEQYF. Written as DNA, the CDR3 is TGTGCCAGTAGTATAGACGACAACCCCTACGAGCAGTACTTC.

The chain joins TRBV5-5 to TRBJ1-1; D might be TRBD1 (5 bases). V lost 6 bases and J 1 base, leaving 22 bases between the germline ends. The CDR3 consists of 17 residues. Looked up from germline, CDR1 is SGHKS and CDR2 is YYEKEE (reference sequence). CDR3 protein: CASIGGRGPFGNTEAFF. The DNA of the CDR3 is TGTGCCAGCATCGGCGGGAGGGGCCCCTTTGGGAACACTGAAGCTTTCTTT.

This sequence joins TRBV11-2 and TRBJ2-3, with 9 bases matching TRBD1. J was trimmed by 1 base and V by 5 bases; bases with no gene match: 4. Germline loops: CDR1 SGHAT, CDR2 FQNNGV. The CDR3 consists of 15 residues. CDR3 bases: TGTGCCAGCAGCCAACAGGGGGCGGGCACAGATACGCAGTATTTT. Amino acid sequence: CASSQQGAGTDTQYF.

The chain links TRBV5-6 to TRBJ2-3; 9 bases line up with TRBD1. The J segment lost 3 bases and the V segment lost 2 bases, leaving 4 bases of the junction unmatched. The CDR3 runs to 15 residues. The germline gives CDR1 SGHDT, CDR2 YYEEEE. The CDR3 nucleotides are TGTGCCAGCAGCTTAAAAGACAGGGGGACAGATACGCAGTATTTT. This encodes CASSLKDRGTDTQYF.

The V and J genes are TRBV19 and TRBJ1-1; the D is unclear. In germline, CDR1 is LNHDA, CDR2 SQIVND (reference sequence). This CDR3 spans 14 amino acids. V was shortened by 5 bases and J by 3 bases, with 13 bases between the two germline ends. The CDR3 DNA follows: TGTGCCAGTAGTTCCCCCAGGAGGGACACTGAAGCTTTCTTT. It translates to CASSSPRRDTEAFF. The full variable domain, in which reference TRBV19 and TRBJ1-1 provide the parts outside the CDR3, is DGGITQSPKYLFRKEGQNVTLSCEQNLNHDAMYWYRQDPGQGLRLIYYSQIVNDFQKGDIAEGYSVSREKKESFPLTVTSAQKNPTAFYLCASSSPRRDTEAFFGQGTRLTVV.

The chain employs TRBV27 and TRBJ2-2; 9 positions agree with TRBD1. Trimming at V came to 6 bases and at J to 3 bases, leaving 14 bases not matched to a gene. In germline, CDR1 is MNHEY, CDR2 SMNVEV (reference sequence). This CDR3 region has 18 residues. CDR3 loop: CASRRYSSGQGYTGELFF. DNA of the CDR3: TGTGCCAGCAGACGATACAGTTCGGGACAGGGATACACCGGGGAGCTGTTTTTT.

In this sample, this clone turned up a few times. The gene calls are TRBV4-1 and TRBJ1-1; D is undetermined. Deletions cut 5 bases from V and 3 bases from J, with 10 bases between. Germline V gene data show CDR1 as MGHRA and CDR2 as YSYEKL. This CDR3 is 13 amino acids long. This chain's CDR3 is CASSDDLDTEAFF. In DNA form, the CDR3 reads TGCGCCAGCAGCGATGACTTGGACACTGAAGCTTTCTTT.

In its sample, this clone was seen a few times. The gene calls are TRBV29-1 and TRBJ2-7; a possible D gene is TRBD2 (5 bases). The CDR3 is made up of 13 amino acids. Germline lookup yields CDR1 SQVTM and CDR2 ANQGSEA. V lost 5 bases and J lost 1, with 12 bases in between. The CDR3 reads CSVHTGISYEQYF. The CDR3 nucleotides are TGCAGCGTTCACACCGGGATTTCCTACGAGCAGTACTTC.

This clone was seen once. This chain uses TRBV4-1 with TRBJ2-4, with unresolved D. CDR1 and CDR2 from the germline V gene are MGHRA and YSYEKL. V lost 4 bases, J lost 2 bases, and 15 bases lay in between. The CDR3 is 16 amino acids. CDR3: CASSPEMRGTKNIQYF. CDR3 DNA: TGCGCCAGCAGCCCTGAGATGCGAGGCACCAAAAACATTCAGTACTTC.

The V gene is TRBV5-1, the J gene TRBJ1-5; perhaps TRBD1 as D (5 bases). V shed 4 bases and J shed 4 bases, with 15 bases lying between them. CDR1 and CDR2 from the germline V gene are SGHRS and YFSETQ. The CDR3 length is 15 residues. The CDR3 region has the DNA TGCGCCAGCAGCAAGGAGGGGCAGGTAAATCAGCCCCAGCATTTT. Its protein is CASSKEGQVNQPQHF.

The CDR3 protein is CASSVGRTGGVETQYF. As DNA, the CDR3 is TGTGCCAGCAGCGTAGGTAGGACAGGGGGCGTAGAGACCCAGTACTTC. The V gene is TRBV9, the J gene TRBJ2-5; TRBD1 agrees at 11 bases. The CDR3 length is 16 residues. Germline V lookup: CDR1 SGDLS, CDR2 YYNGEE. The junction had 5 bases not matched to a gene; V was cut back by 0 bases and J by 4 bases. Looking up the rest from reference TRBV9 and TRBJ2-5 gives the full variable domain: DSGVTQTPKHLITATGQRVTLRCSPRSGDLSVYWYQQSLDQGLQFLIQYYNGEERAKGNILERFSAQQFPDLHSELNLSSLELGDSALYFCASSVGRTGGVETQYFGPGTRLLVL.

The J gene is TRBJ1-1, the V gene TRBV7-9; the match to TRBD1 covers 9 bases. The germline V gene has CDR1 SEHNR and CDR2 FQNEAQ (reference sequence). The junction had 1 base not matched to a gene; V was cut back by 0 bases and J by 5 bases. The CDR3 is 14 amino acids. The CDR3 region is CASSLAGTGTEAFF. CDR3 DNA sequence: TGTGCCAGCAGCTTAGCAGGGACAGGGACTGAAGCTTTCTTT.

The chain carries TRBV28 and TRBJ2-4; 9 nucleotides match TRBD1. The CDR3 contains 14 residues. Germline V lookup: CDR1 MDHEN, CDR2 SYDVKM. J was trimmed by 5 bases and V by 6 bases; bases with no gene match: 5. The CDR3 DNA reads TGTGCCAGCAGACAGACAGGGGGGGAAAACATTCAGTACTTC. Amino acids: CASRQTGGENIQYF.

The rearrangement joins TRBV5-6 to TRBJ2-3; D might be TRBD1 (5 bases). Trimming cost V 0 bases and J 6 bases, with 11 bases left between them. Germline assignment: CDR1 SGHDT and CDR2 YYEEEE. This CDR3 has 14 amino acids. CDR3 loop: CASSLGGAGDTQYF. In DNA, the CDR3 is TGTGCCAGCAGCTTGGGGGGCGCTGGGGATACGCAGTATTTT.